This TCR beta chain is drawn from a study of T-cell reconstitution after alpha-beta-depleted transplantation in children. The germline V gene has CDR1 SGHAT and CDR2 FQDESV (reference sequence). The CDR3 runs to 18 residues. Trimming stripped 2 bases from V and 0 bases from J, with 19 bases between. Unique molecular identifiers were built into the TCRbeta library. One entry per CDR3 protein, called by TCRdb with MiXCR from the PCR reads. This table has hundreds of thousands of distinct CDR3 sequences, around 18% appearing once. This clonotype was detected only once. Sequenced material: PBMCs from the stem cell graft donor, taken from the stem cell graft. This rearrangement joins TRBV11-1 to TRBJ1-1; no definite D call. The TCR comes from a human donor who donated a stem cell graft to a child with acute lymphoblastic leukemia. CDR3 in DNA: TGTGCCAGCAGCTTATTATTCTGGTTCTGGATCCTGAACACTGAAGCTTTCTTT. Translating it yields CASSLLFWFWILNTEAFF.